What follows describes a single T cell receptor beta chain. Its target is not known. This record belongs to a study of vaccination and CD4 T cells after COVID-19. Study-level information: All convalescent patients were nasal swab PCR positive for SARS-CoV-2; several had mild and one severe disease.

Study-wide results and caveats: A nonsignificant median increase from about 20 to 38 SARS-CoV-2-reactive clonotypes was observed.

This CDR3 comprises 15 residues. V was cut by 2 bases and J by 3 bases, with 8 bases left in between. In germline, CDR1 is MNHEY, CDR2 SMNVEV (reference sequence). TCRdb itself ran the PCR reads through MiXCR, one entry per CDR3 protein. The sample records tens of thousands of distinct CDR3 sequences, roughly 62% being singletons. V and J are TRBV27 and TRBJ1-6, with D unclear. The origin of this receptor is a human donor who had recovered from COVID-19. Specimen: CD4+ T cells from blood, collected before SARS-CoV-2 vaccination. The CDR3 is CASSLAGYYNSPLHF. CDR3 bases: TGTGCCAGCAGTTTAGCGGGTTACTATAATTCACCCCTCCACTTT.